This entry lists 19 T cell receptor beta chains sequenced from one sample in a study of blood T cells in healthy people across ages. It was with a sample-barcoded 5' primer and a J-beta primer mix that a second PCR of roughly 6 to 12 cycles was run. TCRdb passed the 5' RACE reads through MiXCR, listing each CDR3 protein once. Altogether 540,000 or so distinct CDR3 sequences are present, less than 25% being singletons, with the ten largest covering approximately 8.7%. This sample also appeared in a second study, on T cells of mothers and their children.

Sequencing was carried out using blood. These receptors were collected from a boy younger than 18 in good health.

This clonotype has a handful of counts. No conserved phenylalanine or tryptophan is present at the end of the CDR3, so a read error is the likely explanation. The chain links TRBV6-1 to TRBJ2-1; D perhaps matches TRBD1 (6 bases). The CDR3 has 15 residues. Germline lookup yields CDR1 MNHNS and CDR2 SASEGT. The ends were cut back, 6 bases at V and 8 bases at J, with 20 bases in the middle. The CDR3 loop reads CASRSFTGPGHEQFL. Written as DNA, the CDR3 is TGTGCCAGCAGGTCGTTTACAGGGCCTGGGCATGAGCAGTTCCTC.

This clonotype occurred a few times. The chain is built from TRBV6-5 and TRBJ2-2, with D perhaps matching TRBD1 (6 bases). V lost 9 bases and J 1 base, leaving 12 bases between the germline ends. CDR3 length equals 14 residues. Germline V gives CDR1 MNHEY, CDR2 SVGAGI. Written as DNA, the CDR3 is TGTGCCAGTGACAGGACAATGAACACCGGGGAGCTGTTTTTT. This encodes CASDRTMNTGELFF.

The chain joins TRBV27 to TRBJ2-7; 7 nucleotides align to TRBD1. The J segment lost 3 bases and the V segment lost 5 bases, leaving 4 bases of the junction unmatched. Germline values: CDR1 MNHEY, CDR2 SMNVEV (reference sequence). CDR3 length equals 13 residues. The DNA of the CDR3 is TGTGCCAGCAGTGTTGGACAGGTCTACGAGCAGTACTTC. Translated, it gives CASSVGQVYEQYF.

As to this clonotype: Mismatch with germline at one junction end may stem from a read error. This rearrangement joins TRBV11-2 to TRBJ2-5, with D perhaps matching TRBD1 (6 bases). The CDR3 runs to 14 residues. Per germline, CDR1 SGHAT and CDR2 FQNNGV. CDR3 sequence reads: CAISPQGYQETQYF. Written as DNA, the CDR3 is TGTGCCATCAGCCCGCAGGGGTACCAAGAGACCCAGTACTTC.

The chain has TRBV12-3 or TRBV12-4 and TRBJ1-1; possible D gene TRBD1, 6 bases. The CDR3 totals 14 residues. The V end lost 2 bases, the J end lost 5 bases, and 12 bases lay between the germline ends. In DNA, the CDR3 is TGTGCCAGCAGTTTATTCAGGGGTGGGACTGAAGCTTTCTTT. Translation gives CASSLFRGGTEAFF.

V gene TRBV12-3 or TRBV12-4 combines with J gene TRBJ2-5; TRBD2 matches 11 bases. The J call may be wrong; the DNA end is better matched by TRBJ2-1. This CDR3 is 16 amino acids long. The CDR3, as DNA: TGTGCCAGCAGTTTAACTAGCGGGAGTGGAAACAATGAGCAGTTCTTC. Translated, it gives CASSLTSGSGNNEQFF.

The sample holds a few counts of this clonotype. A read error is likely, as this CDR3 ends without the conserved phenylalanine or tryptophan. This rearrangement joins TRBV20-1 to TRBJ2-5; D gene unclear. The J call may be mistaken, given a closer DNA end match to TRBJ2-1. The CDR3 spans 11 residues. Germline lookup yields CDR1 DFQATT and CDR2 SNEGSKA (reference sequence). In nucleotides, the CDR3 is TGCATTGCTATACGACTGGATGAGCAGTTCCTC. Translated: CIAIRLDEQFL.

V usage is TRBV6-1 and J usage is TRBJ2-1; 9 bases match TRBD2. The CDR3 contains 16 residues. Germline loops: CDR1 MNHNS, CDR2 SASEGT. With 6 bases clipped from V and 7 bases from J, the junction kept 13 bases outside the gene matches. Written as DNA, the CDR3 is TGTGCCAGCAGCCCGGGGGTTGCTAGCGGGAAGAATGAGCAGTTCTTC. This codes for CASSPGVASGKNEQFF.

The chain recombines TRBV27 with TRBJ1-6; no clear D gene. CDR1 MNHEY and CDR2 SMNVEV come from the germline V gene (reference sequence). Trimming took off 8 bases at V and 0 bases at J, with 8 bases between the two ends. The CDR3 loop spans 14 amino acids. CDR3 loop: CASRKSSYNSPLHF. CDR3 bases: TGTGCCAGCCGGAAGTCCTCCTATAATTCACCCCTCCACTTT.

This clonotype was observed a few times. The CDR3 does not close with the conserved phenylalanine or tryptophan, likely indicating a read error. The chain combines TRBV3-1 with TRBJ1-1; 7 nucleotides agree with TRBD1. CDR1 LGHDT and CDR2 YNNKEL come from the germline V gene (reference sequence). V gave up 2 bases and J gave up 0 bases; unmatched junction bases: 15. The CDR3 loop spans 19 amino acids. CDR3 sequence: CASSQSRRQGGIMNTEAFL. The CDR3 DNA follows: TGTGCCAGCAGCCAAAGTCGCCGACAGGGTGGTATTATGAACACTGAAGCTTTCCTT.

The chain uses TRBV3-1 and TRBJ2-1; 9 bases fit TRBD2. V was pared by 3 bases and J by 6 bases, with 9 bases of the junction left unmatched. There are 16 residues in the CDR3. CDR1 is LGHDT and CDR2 is YNNKEL in the germline V gene (reference sequence). DNA for the CDR3: TGTGCCAGCAGCCAGACCGACCTAGCGGGAACCAATGAGCAGTTCTTC. Its protein is CASSQTDLAGTNEQFF.

Regarding this clonotype: The junction and the germline gene differ at one end; a read error may be behind it. The chain combines TRBV28 with TRBJ2-5; D gene ambiguous. This CDR3 spans 13 amino acids. Germline values: CDR1 MDHEN, CDR2 SYDVKM. Here the CDR3 reads CASSFGPQETQCF. Here the CDR3 DNA reads TGTGCCAGCAGTTTTGGGCCCCAAGAGACCCAGTGCTTC.

This clonotype was counted only a few times. CDR3: CASSLSGGGQETQYF. CDR3 DNA sequence: TGTGCCAGCAGCTTAAGTGGCGGGGGCCAAGAGACCCAGTACTTC. This chain connects TRBV7-3 to TRBJ2-5, with TRBD2 matching over 7 bases. This CDR3 spans 15 amino acids. With 1 base clipped from V and 1 base from J, the junction kept 3 bases outside the gene matches. Germline values: CDR1 SGHTA, CDR2 FQGTGA.

Points on this clonotype: Germline is not matched at one junction end, which may reflect a read error. The genes are TRBV6-4 and TRBJ2-3; a possible D gene is TRBD2 (6 bases). Germline values: CDR1 MRHNA, CDR2 SNTAGT. The CDR3 contains 16 residues. For the CDR3, the DNA is TGTGCCAGCAGTGACTCTAGCGGAAACACTGCAGATGCGCAGTATTTT. Its translation is CASSDSSGNTADAQYF.

This clonotype has just a few counts. The V call is TRBV3-1, the J call TRBJ1-2, with TRBD1 matching over 10 bases. This CDR3 is built from 16 residues. V lost 3 bases to trimming and J lost 8 bases; unmatched junction nucleotides: 12. Germline CDR1 and CDR2: LGHDT and YNNKEL (reference sequence). The CDR3 bases are TGTGCCAGCAGCCAGGATACCGGGACAGGGGCTCGCGGCTACACCTTC. Its protein is CASSQDTGTGARGYTF. The full variable domain, in which reference TRBV3-1 and TRBJ1-2 provide the parts outside the CDR3, is DTAVSQTPKYLVTQMGNDKSIKCEQNLGHDTMYWYKQDSKKFLKIMFSYNNKELIINETVPNRFSPKSPDKAHLNLHINSLELGDSAVYFCASSQDTGTGARGYTFGSGTRLTVV.

V usage is TRBV7-2 and J usage is TRBJ2-5; a possible D gene is TRBD2 (5 bases). From germline, CDR1 is SGHTA and CDR2 FQGNSA. The CDR3 loop spans 13 amino acids. Trimming took off 10 bases at V and 0 bases at J, with 12 bases between the two ends. The chain's CDR3 is CATGLGYQETQYF. As DNA, the CDR3 is TGTGCCACCGGACTGGGTTACCAAGAGACCCAGTACTTC.

The rearrangement links TRBV28 to TRBJ1-5; D is undetermined. Looked up from germline, CDR1 is MDHEN and CDR2 is SYDVKM. The CDR3 spans 15 residues. V lost 3 bases, J lost 4 bases, and 13 bases lay in between. CDR3 sequence: CASSFPDRQNQPQHF. CDR3 DNA sequence: TGTGCCAGCAGTTTTCCGGACCGGCAGAATCAGCCCCAGCATTTT.

This clonotype was counted a single time. The rearrangement links TRBV29-1 to TRBJ1-2; 7 nucleotides line up with TRBD1. Germline assignment: CDR1 SQVTM and CDR2 ANQGSEA. V shed 3 bases, J shed 2 bases, and the junction held 6 bases outside the gene matches. The CDR3 extends over 14 amino acids. CDR3 region: CSVDQAGGNYGYTF. DNA for the CDR3: TGCAGCGTTGATCAAGCAGGGGGAAACTATGGCTACACCTTC.

This clonotype occurred a few times. This chain joins TRBV3-1 and TRBJ2-5, with 7 bases fitting TRBD1. The J call may be wrong; the DNA end is better matched by TRBJ2-7. Per germline, CDR1 LGHDT and CDR2 YNNKEL (reference sequence). The CDR3 spans 16 residues. As DNA, the CDR3 is TGTGCCAGCAAGAAACTCCGGGACAGACACTCCTACGAGCAGTACTTC. Amino acid sequence: CASKKLRDRHSYEQYF.